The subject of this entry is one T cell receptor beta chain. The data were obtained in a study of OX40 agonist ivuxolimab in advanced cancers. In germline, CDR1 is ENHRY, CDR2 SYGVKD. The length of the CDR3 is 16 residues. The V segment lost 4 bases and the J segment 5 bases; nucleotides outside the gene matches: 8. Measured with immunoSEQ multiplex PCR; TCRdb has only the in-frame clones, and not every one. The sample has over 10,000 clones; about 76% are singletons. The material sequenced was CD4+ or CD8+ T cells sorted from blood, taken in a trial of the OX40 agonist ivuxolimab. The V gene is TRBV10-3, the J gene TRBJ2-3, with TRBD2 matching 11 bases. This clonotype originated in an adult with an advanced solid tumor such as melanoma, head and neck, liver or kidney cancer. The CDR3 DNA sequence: TGTGCCATCAGTGCAGAATCCGGGACTAGCGGAGATACGCAGTATTTT. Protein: CAISAESGTSGDTQYF.